The 29 T cell receptor beta chains reported below all come from one sample, sequenced in a study of read filtering for tumor transcriptome and immune sequencing. The library was built from 400 ng RNA with molecular barcoded adaptors for alpha/delta and beta/gamma chains. TCRdb reprocessed the reads via MiXCR and lists one record per CDR3 protein. The data contain 15,000 to 20,000 distinct CDR3 sequences, 22% of them singletons. Sequencing was carried out using a population of CD138-negative cells sorted from bone marrow. Every receptor here comes from a donor aged 40 or older with multiple myeloma.

A few counts support this clonotype. The V call is TRBV7-9, the J call TRBJ2-4, with D unclear. The CDR3 totals 15 residues. Between the trimmed V and J ends, which lost 5 bases and 0 bases, there was a span of 11 bases. CDR1 and CDR2 from the germline V gene are SEHNR and FQNEAQ (reference sequence). The CDR3 is CASSRSTIAKNIQYF. The CDR3 DNA is TGTGCCAGCAGCCGCTCAACAATAGCCAAAAACATTCAGTACTTC.

In its sample, this clonotype is medium-sized. The chain has TRBV29-1 and TRBJ1-5; weak D call: TRBD1 (6 bases). The germline gives CDR1 SQVTM, CDR2 ANQGSEA. V was shortened by 4 bases and J by 4 bases, with 17 bases between the two germline ends. The CDR3 runs to 15 residues. CDR3 in DNA: TGCAGCGTTGGGGCAGGGGCTGGGATAAATCAGCCCCAGCATTTT. Translation gives CSVGAGAGINQPQHF.

This clonotype appeared many times. This chain joins TRBV28 and TRBJ2-2; no definite D call. The V end lost 5 bases, the J end lost 2 bases, and 18 bases lay between the germline ends. The CDR3 totals 17 residues. The germline gives CDR1 MDHEN, CDR2 SYDVKM. CDR3 DNA: TGTGCCAGCAGTCCCCGCGGTGACCCTTCAAACACCGGGGAGCTGTTTTTT. As protein: CASSPRGDPSNTGELFF.

This clonotype was seen ten or more times. CDR3 sequence (DNA): TGTGCCAGCAGTGAGACGACAGCTTATAGCAATCAGCCCCAGCATTTT. As protein: CASSETTAYSNQPQHF. V gene TRBV28 combines with J gene TRBJ1-5, with D possibly being TRBD1 (5 bases). The CDR3 has 16 amino acids. Germline loops: CDR1 MDHEN, CDR2 SYDVKM. Deletions cut 5 bases from V and 0 bases from J, with 14 bases between.

The sample holds many counts of this clonotype. The chain joins TRBV29-1 to TRBJ2-1; the match to TRBD2 covers 7 bases. CDR3 size: 13 residues. With V trimmed by 7 bases and J by 2 bases, 5 bases remained unmatched. CDR1 and CDR2 (germline): SQVTM, ANQGSEA. The CDR3 DNA is TGCAGCGGGGAGGGGACGACCTACAATGAGCAGTTCTTC. It codes for CSGEGTTYNEQFF.

This clonotype was counted only a few times. The V call is TRBV30, the J call TRBJ1-5; D is ambiguous. The CDR3 loop spans 14 amino acids. Germline CDR1 reads GTSNPN; CDR2 reads SVGIG (reference sequence). V lost 2 bases, J lost 6 bases, and 14 bases lay in between. CDR3 loop: CAWSLSRNGQPQHF. CDR3 bases: TGTGCCTGGAGTCTTTCGCGGAACGGTCAGCCCCAGCATTTT.

This clonotype is termed medium-sized. This sequence joins TRBV19 and TRBJ2-1, with 8 nucleotides matching TRBD1. The V segment lost 1 base and the J segment 7 bases; nucleotides outside the gene matches: 6. The CDR3 is 15 amino acids. Germline CDR1 and CDR2: LNHDA and SQIVND (reference sequence). CDR3 DNA sequence: TGTGCCAGTAGTATAGGGGCAGGGGGCAAAAATGAGCAGTTCTTC. This translates into CASSIGAGGKNEQFF.

The rearrangement joins TRBV14 to TRBJ2-1; D may be TRBD2 (6 bases). V was trimmed by 7 bases and J by 6 bases, leaving 13 bases between them. This CDR3 region has 13 residues. Germline CDR1 is SGHDN and CDR2 is FVKESK. The CDR3 sequence: CASNSGRGNEQFF. Written as DNA, the CDR3 is TGTGCCAGCAACTCGGGGCGGGGCAATGAGCAGTTCTTC.

This clonotype was picked up a small number of times. J is TRBJ2-5 and V is TRBV30; D not resolved. This CDR3 comprises 15 residues. V was clipped by 2 bases and J by 0 bases, with 13 bases between them. Germline CDR1 and CDR2: GTSNPN and SVGIG (reference sequence). The CDR3 DNA follows: TGTGCCTGGAGTCGGCTACAACTGTACCAAGAGACCCAGTACTTC. It codes for CAWSRLQLYQETQYF. Full variable domain (outside the CDR3, taken from reference TRBV30 and TRBJ2-5): SQTIHQWPATLVQPVGSPLSLECTVEGTSNPNLYWYRQAAGRGLQLLFYSVGIGQISSEVPQNLSASRPQDRQFILSSKKLLLSDSGFYLCAWSRLQLYQETQYFGPGTRLLVL.

This clonotype was picked up many times. The chain couples TRBV20-1 to TRBJ2-2, with D possibly being TRBD1 (6 bases). The CDR3 runs 15 residues. Trimming cost V 6 bases and J 4 bases, with 18 bases left between them. CDR1 and CDR2 from the germline V gene are DFQATT and SNEGSKA (reference sequence). CDR3 protein: CSAASGVVGTGELFF. CDR3 bases: TGCAGTGCGGCCTCAGGGGTTGTTGGCACCGGGGAGCTGTTTTTT.

This clonotype showed up many times. The V gene is TRBV21-1, the J gene TRBJ1-1. TRBV21-1 is listed as a pseudogene. The CDR3 covers 14 residues. The CDR3 protein is CARTRTDMNTEAFF. CDR3 nucleotides: TGTGCCAGGACGCGGACCGATATGAACACTGAAGCTTTCTTT.

The genes are TRBV7-9 and TRBJ1-6; the D is unclear. The germline V and J ends were trimmed by 2 bases and 9 bases, with 11 bases remaining between them. The germline V gene has CDR1 SEHNR and CDR2 FQNEAQ (reference sequence). The CDR3 loop spans 14 amino acids. The CDR3 DNA is TGTGCCAGCAGCTTACCGGCCCGGAGTTCACCCCTCCACTTT. This encodes CASSLPARSSPLHF.

The V and J genes are TRBV6-5 and TRBJ1-5, with D possibly matching TRBD1 (5 bases). Germline CDR1 and CDR2: MNHEY and SVGAGI. V shed 3 bases and J shed 1 base, with 19 bases lying between them. There are 18 residues in the CDR3. CDR3 loop: CASSYKKVGGDSNQPQHF. Here the CDR3 DNA reads TGTGCCAGCAGTTATAAAAAAGTGGGGGGAGACAGCAATCAGCCCCAGCATTTT.

The chain employs TRBV28 and TRBJ2-1, with D perhaps matching TRBD1 (6 bases). There are 14 residues in the CDR3. Germline CDR1 MDHEN, CDR2 SYDVKM. V was trimmed by 5 bases and J by 6 bases, leaving 14 bases between them. In nucleotides, the CDR3 is TGTGCCAGCAGTCCAGAACCGACAGGCAATGAGCAGTTCTTC. Encoded protein: CASSPEPTGNEQFF.

The V gene is TRBV30, the J gene TRBJ1-1; D remains unclear. The germline V gene has CDR1 GTSNPN and CDR2 SVGIG (reference sequence). The CDR3 extends over 13 amino acids. V shed 4 bases and J shed 1 base, with 10 bases lying between them. The CDR3 sequence is CAWNPGGNTEAFF. The CDR3 bases are TGTGCCTGGAACCCCGGCGGGAACACTGAAGCTTTCTTT.

The chain links TRBV5-1 to TRBJ1-2, with a possible D match to TRBD1 (6 bases). Germline assignment: CDR1 SGHRS and CDR2 YFSETQ. The CDR3 has 13 amino acids. Trimming stripped 3 bases from V and 6 bases from J, with 12 bases between. The CDR3 DNA sequence: TGCGCCAGCAGCTCTACAGGGTGGAATGGCTACACCTTC. Translated, it gives CASSSTGWNGYTF.

V gene TRBV2 combines with J gene TRBJ2-7, with D maybe TRBD2 (7 bases). Trimming removed 3 bases at V and 3 bases at J, with 12 bases between. CDR1 is SNHLY and CDR2 is FYNNEI in the germline V gene. The CDR3 totals 14 residues. The DNA for the CDR3 is TGTGCCAGCAGTGAGGACAGCGGGATCTACGAGCAGTACTTC. This translates into CASSEDSGIYEQYF.

This clonotype was observed many times. The chain carries TRBV20-1 and TRBJ1-3; D is ambiguous. The V gene's germline CDR1 is DFQATT and CDR2 SNEGSKA (reference sequence). This CDR3 has 13 amino acids. The V end lost 3 bases, the J end lost 2 bases, and 8 bases lay between the germline ends. The DNA of the CDR3 is TGCAGTGCTAGGGAGTCTCCTGGAAACACCATATATTTT. It is translated as CSARESPGNTIYF.

In this sample, this clonotype turned up many times. This chain links TRBV5-1 with TRBJ2-1, with D uncertain. From germline, CDR1 is SGHRS and CDR2 YFSETQ. The CDR3 is 13 residues long. V gave up 7 bases and J gave up 5 bases, with 13 bases separating them. This CDR3 is CASETFPDNEQFF. In nucleotides, the CDR3 is TGCGCCAGCGAGACCTTCCCCGACAATGAGCAGTTCTTC.

A few counts support this clonotype. One base away lies a much larger clone, so this may be a sequencing read error. V gene TRBV20-1 combines with J gene TRBJ2-1, with D unclear. Germline V gene sequence: CDR1 DFQATT, CDR2 SNEGSKA (reference sequence). V lost 6 bases and J 1 base, leaving 16 bases between the germline ends. The length of the CDR3 is 15 residues. In DNA, the CDR3 is TGCAGTGCCTCCCAGCGAGATGGGTCCTACAATGAGCAGTTCTTC. Translated, it gives CSASQRDGSYNEQFF.

A word on this clonotype: A read error may account for a junction end that differs from germline. The J gene is TRBJ2-1, the V gene TRBV28, with 8 nucleotides matching TRBD1. Germline CDR1 reads MDHEN; CDR2 reads SYDVKM. The CDR3 runs to 15 residues. The CDR3 nucleotides read TGTGCCAGCGGTTTATTGAGGCAGGGGGCGATCCAGCAGTTCTTC. This encodes CASGLLRQGAIQQFF.

The rearrangement links TRBV20-1 to TRBJ1-5; possibly TRBD1 for D (5 bases). Per the germline V gene, CDR1 is DFQATT and CDR2 is SNEGSKA (reference sequence). CDR3 length: 14 amino acids. The CDR3 bases are TGCGGTGGTTATGACGGGGCTTACAATCAGCCCCAGCATTTT. Its protein product is CGGYDGAYNQPQHF.

There are many counts of this clonotype. V gene TRBV7-2 combines with J gene TRBJ2-2; no firm D call. CDR3 size: 12 residues. V was pared by 6 bases and J by 2 bases, with 4 bases between. Germline V gene data show CDR1 as SGHTA and CDR2 as FQGNSA. CDR3 sequence (DNA): TGTGCCAGCAGGGGTAACACCGGGGAGCTGTTTTTT. It codes for CASRGNTGELFF.

This clonotype appeared many times. This chain joins TRBV5-1 and TRBJ1-1; D ambiguous. There are 14 residues in the CDR3. Trimming stripped 0 bases from V and 4 bases from J, with 10 bases between. Germline lookup yields CDR1 SGHRS and CDR2 YFSETQ. The CDR3, as DNA: TGCGCCAGCAGCTTGGAGCCCCAGGCCACTGAAGCTTTCTTT. Its protein is CASSLEPQATEAFF.

This clonotype was recorded at least ten times. The chain couples TRBV5-1 to TRBJ2-7; the D gene is possibly TRBD1 (6 bases). CDR1 is SGHRS, CDR2 YFSETQ, per germline. V was shortened by 0 bases and J by 1 base, with 14 bases between the two germline ends. The CDR3 is made up of 16 amino acids. This CDR3 reads CASSLGSHGTSYEQYF. CDR3 in DNA: TGCGCCAGCAGCTTGGGTTCTCACGGGACATCCTACGAGCAGTACTTC.

Concerning this clonotype: Being one base from a much bigger clone, this may be a read error. The chain has TRBV5-1 and TRBJ1-1; 10 positions agree with TRBD1. This CDR3 is built from 14 residues. CDR1 and CDR2 (germline): SGHRS, YFSETQ. DNA for the CDR3: TGCGCCGGCAGCCCGGGACAGGGGAACACTGAAGCTTCCTTT. Translating it yields CAGSPGQGNTEASF.

In this sample, this clonotype is medium-sized. This rearrangement joins TRBV24-1 to TRBJ2-7, with D possibly TRBD1 on 6 matching bases. Germline V gene sequence: CDR1 KGHDR, CDR2 SFDVKD. The V end lost 4 bases, the J end lost 4 bases, and 10 bases lay between the germline ends. The CDR3 covers 13 residues. The CDR3 coding sequence is TGTGCCACCAGTGACCCAGGACAGTACGAGCAGTACTTC. Translating gives CATSDPGQYEQYF.

This clonotype was seen at least ten times. The J gene is TRBJ2-1, the V gene TRBV4-1; perhaps TRBD2 as D (6 bases). V dropped 4 bases and J dropped 1 base, with 23 bases sitting between them. Germline V gene lookup returns CDR1 MGHRA and CDR2 YSYEKL. The CDR3 has 19 amino acids. The CDR3 bases are TGCGCCAGCAGCCCCCATGAGGGACTCACGAGTAGTTCCTACAATGAGCAGTTCTTC. Encoded protein: CASSPHEGLTSSSYNEQFF.

This chain links TRBV5-8 with TRBJ1-5, with D perhaps matching TRBD1 (6 bases). The CDR3 runs to 15 residues. The V end lost 2 bases, the J end lost 0 bases, and 9 bases lay between the germline ends. Germline V gives CDR1 SGHTS, CDR2 YDEGEE. CDR3 nucleotides: TGTGCCAGCAGCTTAAGGGGACATAGCAATCAGCCCCAGCATTTT. It is translated as CASSLRGHSNQPQHF.